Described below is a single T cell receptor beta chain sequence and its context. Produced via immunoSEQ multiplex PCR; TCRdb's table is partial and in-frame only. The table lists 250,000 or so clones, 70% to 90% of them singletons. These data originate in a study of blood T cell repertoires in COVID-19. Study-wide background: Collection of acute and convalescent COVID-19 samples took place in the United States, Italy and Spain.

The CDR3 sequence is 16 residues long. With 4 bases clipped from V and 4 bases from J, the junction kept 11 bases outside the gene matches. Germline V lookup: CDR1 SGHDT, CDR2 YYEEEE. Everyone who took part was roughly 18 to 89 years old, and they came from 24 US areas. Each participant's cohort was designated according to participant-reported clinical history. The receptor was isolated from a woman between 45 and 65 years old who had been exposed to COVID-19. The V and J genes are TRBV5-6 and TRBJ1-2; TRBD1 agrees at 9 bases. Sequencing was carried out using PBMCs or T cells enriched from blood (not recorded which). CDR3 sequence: CASSVNRDRVGYGYTF. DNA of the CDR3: TGTGCCAGCAGCGTAAACCGGGACAGGGTTGGCTATGGCTACACCTTC.